This TCR beta chain comes out of a study of blood T cell repertoires in COVID-19. Study in general: Acute and convalescent COVID-19 samples came from the United States, Italy and Spain. Sources were T cells, B-cell-depleted T cells, or PBMCs; the material itself was cDNA or gDNA.

Self-reported history from a screening survey and questionnaire set each donor's cohort. V lost 6 bases, J lost 7 bases, and 13 bases lay in between. Looked up from germline, CDR1 is LNHDA and CDR2 is SQIVND (reference sequence). The CDR3 has 13 amino acids. The repertoire was sequenced with immunoSEQ multiplex PCR; TCRdb's copy has only in-frame clones and lacks some. The table records around 450,000 clones, about 90% of them present only once. The genes are TRBV19 and TRBJ1-5; perhaps TRBD1 as D (5 bases). Sequenced sample: PBMCs or T cells enriched from blood (not recorded which). The TCR comes from a woman between 18 and 29 years old with acute COVID-19. CDR3 amino acids: CASRFRDWQPQHF. The DNA of the CDR3 is TGTGCCAGTAGGTTTAGGGACTGGCAGCCCCAGCATTTT.